This T cell receptor (beta chain) was identified in a study of cytomegalovirus exposure and HLA in healthy donors. The primer mix had 60 Vbeta and 13 Jbeta primers. The repertoire was sequenced with immunoSEQ multiplex PCR; TCRdb's copy has only in-frame clones and lacks some. The profile covers under 200,000 clones, with 68% appearing a single time and less than 3.5% taken by the ten largest. Study-wide results and caveats: Immune exposure data for these donors was limited to CMV serostatus.

A remark on this clone: Its target is unknown.

The CDR3 contains 19 residues. Trimming cost V 3 bases and J 4 bases; bases outside gene matches: 11. CDR1 is LNHDA, CDR2 SQIVND, per germline (reference sequence). V and J are TRBV19 and TRBJ2-3, with 15 bases aligning to TRBD2. This TCR derives from a middle-aged woman in good health and CMV-seropositive. What was sequenced was PBMCs. CDR3 nucleotide sequence: TGTGCCAGTAGTATGCGGACTAGCGGGGGGGCGGACTTACCAGATACGCAGTATTTT. As protein: CASSMRTSGGADLPDTQYF.